Listed below are T cell receptor beta chains from one sample, sequenced in a study of blood T cell repertoires in COVID-19. Clones were read by immunoSEQ multiplex PCR, and TCRdb kept only the in-frame ones, dropping some. The sample carries about 110,000 clones, roughly 76% recorded once. The sample comprised peripheral blood. The receptors come from an older woman with acute or convalescent COVID-19. Both conserved end residues are part of each CDR3. The order of the fields is J gene, D gene, clone size, V gene, CDR3 protein, CDR3 DNA. The D gene is left open where the match is weak. Size values are once, few and many counts, or a class for expanded clones, and some rows have none.

j_call: TRBJ2-7; d_call: TRBD2; clone_size: .; v_call: TRBV27; cdr3_aa: CASSWRGDSSSYEQYF; cdr3_nt: TGTGCCAGCTCTTGGCGGGGGGACTCCAGCTCCTACGAGCAGTACTTC
j_call: TRBJ1-1; d_call: .; clone_size: once; v_call: TRBV2; cdr3_aa: CASRWTANTEAFF; cdr3_nt: TGTGCCAGCAGATGGACAGCGAACACTGAAGCTTTCTTT
j_call: TRBJ1-3; d_call: TRBD1; clone_size: once; v_call: TRBV30; cdr3_aa: CAWSAGGGNTIYF; cdr3_nt: TGTGCCTGGAGTGCAGGGGGCGGAAACACCATATATTTT
j_call: TRBJ2-7; d_call: TRBD1; clone_size: .; v_call: TRBV19; cdr3_aa: CASSSLTGQGAYEQYF; cdr3_nt: TGTGCCAGTAGTTCTCTCACTGGACAGGGGGCATACGAGCAGTACTTC
j_call: TRBJ1-2; d_call: .; clone_size: once; v_call: TRBV6-6; cdr3_aa: CASSSVREGGYTF; cdr3_nt: TGTGCCAGCAGTTCCGTCAGGGAGGGTGGCTACACCTTC
j_call: TRBJ2-7; d_call: TRBD2; clone_size: .; v_call: TRBV3-1/TRBV3-2; cdr3_aa: CASSPTERGSYEQYF; cdr3_nt: TGTGCCAGCAGCCCCACCGAGCGGGGGTCCTACGAGCAGTACTTC
j_call: TRBJ2-1; d_call: .; clone_size: .; v_call: TRBV5-1; cdr3_aa: CASSSLGDEQFF; cdr3_nt: TGCGCCAGCAGCTCCCTGGGAGATGAGCAGTTCTTC
j_call: TRBJ2-5; d_call: .; clone_size: .; v_call: TRBV6-4; cdr3_aa: CASSPNHQETQYF; cdr3_nt: TGTGCCAGCAGTCCTAATCACCAAGAGACCCAGTACTTC
j_call: TRBJ2-2; d_call: .; clone_size: .; v_call: TRBV7-9; cdr3_aa: CASSITGEGTGELFF; cdr3_nt: TGTGCCAGCAGCATTACGGGGGAAGGCACCGGGGAGCTGTTTTTT
j_call: TRBJ2-1; d_call: TRBD1; clone_size: .; v_call: TRBV28; cdr3_aa: CASSFSPTGSSHNEQFF; cdr3_nt: TGTGCCAGCAGTTTCTCCCCGACAGGGTCGTCACACAATGAGCAGTTCTTC
j_call: TRBJ1-1; d_call: TRBD1; clone_size: .; v_call: TRBV24-1; cdr3_aa: CATSDSQGGVGTEAFF; cdr3_nt: TGTGCCACCAGTGATTCCCAGGGGGGAGTGGGCACTGAAGCTTTCTTT
j_call: TRBJ2-4; d_call: .; clone_size: .; v_call: TRBV3-1/TRBV3-2; cdr3_aa: CASSQGGVNIQYF; cdr3_nt: TGTGCCAGCAGCCAAGGCGGGGTGAACATTCAGTACTTC
j_call: TRBJ1-6; d_call: TRBD1; clone_size: .; v_call: TRBV13; cdr3_aa: CASSSDRVYGSPLHF; cdr3_nt: TGTGCCAGCAGCTCTGACAGGGTATATGGGTCACCCCTCCACTTT
j_call: TRBJ2-7; d_call: TRBD1; clone_size: .; v_call: TRBV4-3; cdr3_aa: CASSPRTGGYLSSYEQYF; cdr3_nt: TGCGCCAGCAGCCCCCGGACAGGGGGCTACCTCAGCTCCTACGAGCAGTACTTC
j_call: TRBJ2-7; d_call: .; clone_size: .; v_call: TRBV29-1; cdr3_aa: CSVTGSRGEQYF; cdr3_nt: TGCAGCGTCACCGGGAGCCGTGGCGAGCAGTACTTC
j_call: TRBJ2-3; d_call: TRBD2; clone_size: .; v_call: TRBV5-6; cdr3_aa: CASSPAGGPGTDTQYF; cdr3_nt: TGTGCCAGCAGTCCAGCGGGGGGGCCAGGCACAGATACGCAGTATTTT
j_call: TRBJ1-3; d_call: TRBD1; clone_size: .; v_call: TRBV29-1; cdr3_aa: CSVEDSTGRLSGNTIYF; cdr3_nt: TGCAGCGTTGAAGATTCGACAGGGAGGCTCTCTGGAAACACCATATATTTT
j_call: TRBJ1-1; d_call: .; clone_size: .; v_call: TRBV7-2; cdr3_aa: CASSAQGLGTEAFF; cdr3_nt: TGTGCCAGCAGCGCGCAGGGGTTGGGGACTGAAGCTTTCTTT
j_call: TRBJ2-5; d_call: .; clone_size: .; v_call: TRBV4-1; cdr3_aa: CASSQDRGETQYF; cdr3_nt: TGCGCCAGCAGCCAAGACCGCGGGGAGACCCAGTACTTC
j_call: TRBJ2-3; d_call: .; clone_size: .; v_call: TRBV11-2; cdr3_aa: CASSLGRGASTDTQYF; cdr3_nt: TGTGCCAGCAGCTTAGGGCGGGGAGCCAGCACAGATACGCAGTATTTT
j_call: TRBJ1-1; d_call: .; clone_size: many; v_call: TRBV5-4; cdr3_aa: CASTLTGSTEAFF; cdr3_nt: TGTGCCAGCACCCTAACGGGTAGCACTGAAGCTTTCTTT
j_call: TRBJ1-2; d_call: .; clone_size: .; v_call: TRBV19; cdr3_aa: CASSMMEGSRGGYTF; cdr3_nt: TGTGCCAGTAGTATGATGGAAGGCAGCCGCGGTGGCTACACCTTC
j_call: TRBJ2-2; d_call: TRBD2; clone_size: .; v_call: TRBV5-1; cdr3_aa: CASKNAASGNTGELFF; cdr3_nt: TGCGCCAGCAAGAACGCGGCTAGCGGGAACACCGGGGAGCTGTTTTTT
j_call: TRBJ2-2; d_call: TRBD2; clone_size: .; v_call: TRBV2; cdr3_aa: CASGGTSGIGELFF; cdr3_nt: TGTGCCAGCGGGGGGACTAGCGGGATCGGGGAGCTGTTTTTT